These T cell receptor beta chains were read from a single sample in a study of spatial heterogeneity in lung cancer. TCRdb analysed the 5' RACE reads with MiXCR anew, one entry per CDR3 protein. Of 2,100 or so distinct CDR3 sequences detected, around a sixth appear once; the ten largest clones hold over 9.5%. The sample here was lung tumor tissue, taken at surgery. These receptor sequences come from a male donor with early-stage non-small cell lung cancer. Both conserved end residues are part of each CDR3. A D gene is named only where the DNA matches it firmly. Where a row states a size, it is once, few, many or the class of an expanded clone; other rows omit it.

TRBV30	-	TRBJ2-7	-	CAWSVGYEQYF	TGTGCCTGGAGTGTAGGGTACGAGCAGTACTTC
TRBV10-3	medium-sized	TRBJ1-2	TRBD1	CAGSGQTFYGYTF	TGTGCCGGATCGGGACAGACCTTCTATGGCTACACCTTC
TRBV27	medium-sized	TRBJ2-1	TRBD2	CASSLGGGDNEQFF	TGTGCCAGCAGTTTGGGTGGGGGGGACAATGAGCAGTTCTTC
TRBV7-9	large	TRBJ2-7	-	CASPNYEQYF	TGTGCCAGCCCGAACTACGAGCAGTACTTC
TRBV19	-	TRBJ2-1	-	CASSIDGGGSNEQFF	TGTGCCAGTAGTATTGACGGTGGGGGGTCCAATGAGCAGTTCTTC
TRBV11-2	-	TRBJ2-7	TRBD2	CASSTRLAFSYEQYF	TGTGCCAGCAGCACTAGACTAGCGTTCTCCTACGAGCAGTACTTC
TRBV5-4	-	TRBJ2-3	TRBD2	CASSLKIAGAGTDTQYF	TGTGCCAGCAGCTTAAAAATAGCGGGGGCTGGCACAGATACGCAGTATTTT
TRBV7-6	-	TRBJ2-2	-	CASSLEVTANTGELFF	TGTGCCAGCAGCTTAGAGGTGACAGCGAACACCGGGGAGCTGTTTTTT
TRBV18	many	TRBJ2-1	-	CASSPRVPGGGGEQFF	TGTGCCAGCTCACCACGGGTCCCAGGAGGGGGTGGTGAGCAGTTCTTC
TRBV20-1	once	TRBJ1-1	-	CSARVGDVSTEAFF	TGCAGTGCTAGAGTTGGGGACGTGAGCACTGAAGCTTTCTTT
TRBV3-1	medium-sized	TRBJ2-5	-	CASSQELAAETQYF	TGTGCCAGCAGTCAAGAGCTAGCAGCAGAGACCCAGTACTTC
TRBV20-1	medium-sized	TRBJ1-6	-	CSARPRPFVREAGNSPLHF	TGCAGTGCTAGACCCCGCCCATTTGTCAGGGAAGCGGGGAATTCACCCCTCCACTTT
TRBV3-1	large	TRBJ1-5	-	CASSQGGNQPQHF	TGTGCCAGCAGCCAGGGGGGGAATCAGCCCCAGCATTTT
TRBV4-1	large	TRBJ1-6	-	CASSQAGTDNSPLHF	TGCGCCAGCAGCCAAGCCGGGACGGATAATTCACCCCTCCACTTT
TRBV15	many	TRBJ2-4	-	CATSRDRRGQGRTKNIQYF	TGTGCCACCAGCAGAGATAGGAGGGGGCAGGGTAGGACCAAAAACATTCAGTACTTC
TRBV7-2	medium-sized	TRBJ2-1	TRBD1	CASSSRTGSQFF	TGTGCCAGCAGCTCACGGACAGGTAGTCAGTTCTTC
TRBV7-9	few	TRBJ2-7	TRBD2	CASSSLAGGLYEQYF	TGTGCCAGCAGCTCCCTAGCGGGGGGACTCTACGAGCAGTACTTC
TRBV20-1	medium-sized	TRBJ2-1	-	CSASFGVRAVNEQFF	TGCAGTGCTAGCTTTGGGGTGAGGGCCGTCAATGAGCAGTTCTTC
TRBV7-8	medium-sized	TRBJ2-1	-	CASSLRALVGPYNEQFF	TGTGCCAGCAGCTTAAGGGCCCTAGTAGGCCCCTACAATGAGCAGTTCTTC
TRBV5-1	medium-sized	TRBJ2-5	-	CASRGIPQETQYF	TGCGCCAGCAGGGGAATCCCCCAAGAGACCCAGTACTTC
TRBV28	-	TRBJ2-1	TRBD1	CASSPPGQGARNEQFF	TGTGCCAGCAGTCCCCCCGGACAGGGGGCGCGTAATGAGCAGTTCTTC
TRBV5-1	medium-sized	TRBJ2-2	TRBD1	CASSLDRVDTGELFF	TGCGCCAGCAGCCTTGACAGGGTAGACACCGGGGAGCTGTTTTTT
TRBV10-2	few	TRBJ2-5	TRBD2	CASSETSGRALETQYF	TGCGCCAGCAGTGAGACGAGCGGGAGGGCTTTGGAGACCCAGTACTTC
TRBV5-4	medium-sized	TRBJ1-4	TRBD1	CASSLGGQGSNEKLFF	TGTGCCAGCAGCTTGGGCGGACAGGGTTCCAATGAAAAACTGTTTTTT
TRBV7-2	medium-sized	TRBJ1-3	TRBD1	CASSLLGTGMGGNTIYF	TGTGCCAGCAGCTTATTAGGGACAGGCATGGGAGGAAACACCATATATTTT
TRBV9	-	TRBJ2-7	-	CASSTMTGTGEQYF	TGTGCCAGCAGCACCATGACCGGGACCGGCGAGCAGTACTTC
TRBV23-1	medium-sized	TRBJ2-7	-	CASRPRDLYYYEQYF	TGCGCCAGCCGACCTAGGGACTTGTATTACTACGAGCAGTACTTC
TRBV7-2	medium-sized	TRBJ1-4	-	CASSRNPLATNEKLFF	TGTGCCAGCAGCCGTAACCCGTTAGCAACTAATGAAAAACTGTTTTTT
TRBV29-1	many	TRBJ2-7	-	CSVGSLRGPRAYEQYF	TGCAGCGTTGGTTCCCTCCGCGGTCCTCGGGCATACGAGCAGTACTTC
TRBV7-9	medium-sized	TRBJ2-1	-	CASSRATGLDEQFF	TGTGCCAGCAGCCGCGCTACAGGGCTCGATGAGCAGTTCTTC
TRBV20-1	-	TRBJ1-2	-	CSAREGEDRYGYTF	TGCAGTGCTAGAGAAGGAGAAGATCGCTATGGCTACACCTTC
TRBV6-1	medium-sized	TRBJ1-4	TRBD1	CASSERGGQGEKLFF	TGTGCCAGCAGTGAACGGGGGGGACAGGGGGAAAAACTGTTTTTT
TRBV5-6	medium-sized	TRBJ2-5	TRBD2	CASSLVVGGTQQETQYF	TGTGCCAGCAGCTTGGTAGTCGGGGGGACCCAACAAGAGACCCAGTACTTC
TRBV7-2	many	TRBJ2-7	-	CASSTAGSYEQYF	TGTGCCAGCTCAACGGCTGGCTCCTACGAGCAGTACTTC
TRBV6-5	medium-sized	TRBJ1-2	-	CASCSGGGKGYGYTF	TGTGCCAGCTGCTCGGGAGGGGGAAAGGGCTATGGCTACACCTTC
TRBV6-6	medium-sized	TRBJ1-5	-	CASNNRVGNQPQHF	TGTGCCAGCAACAACAGGGTTGGCAATCAGCCCCAGCATTTT
TRBV18	-	TRBJ2-5	-	CASSPLETQYF	TGTGCCAGCTCACCATTGGAGACCCAGTACTTC
TRBV16	medium-sized	TRBJ2-2	-	CASSQSKAGELFF	TGTGCCAGCAGCCAATCGAAGGCCGGGGAGCTGTTTTTT
TRBV3-1	medium-sized	TRBJ2-3	-	CASSRELVDTQYF	TGTGCCAGCAGCCGGGAATTGGTGGATACGCAGTATTTT
TRBV20-1	medium-sized	TRBJ1-1	TRBD1	CSARGGTVNMNTEAFF	TGCAGTGCTAGAGGGGGGACAGTGAATATGAACACTGAAGCTTTCTTT
TRBV15	-	TRBJ2-5	TRBD1	CATSSGRGQETQYF	TGTGCCACCAGCAGCGGCAGGGGGCAAGAGACCCAGTACTTC
TRBV7-8	medium-sized	TRBJ1-2	-	CATGERPVGYGYTF	TGTGCCACAGGCGAGAGGCCCGTTGGTTATGGCTACACCTTC
TRBV6-5	once	TRBJ2-3	-	CASGRGREMSDTQYF	TGTGCCAGCGGTCGGGGGCGGGAGATGTCAGATACGCAGTATTTT
TRBV28	many	TRBJ2-2	-	CASLLILGGELFF	TGTGCCAGCCTACTTATCTTGGGCGGAGAGCTGTTTTTT
TRBV7-8	medium-sized	TRBJ2-1	-	CASSLAVGGAYNEQFF	TGTGCCAGCAGCTTAGCAGTCGGGGGCGCTTACAATGAGCAGTTCTTC